The source of this T cell receptor beta chain is a study of monozygotic twins with inflammatory bowel disease. Study findings and constraints: The co-twins with IBD showed lower TCRbeta diversity (inverse Simpson) than their healthy siblings. No difference in repertoire similarity was seen between concordant and discordant twins, possibly because power was limited.

As to this clonotype: What it binds is unknown.

Germline V CDR1 and CDR2: DFQATT, SNEGSKA (reference sequence). This CDR3 region has 13 residues. The blood volume drawn from each donor was 2.5 ml. UMIs incorporating a 6-nucleotide sample barcode were appended by means of template switching. One entry per CDR3 protein, without DNA, is what TCRdb gives after re-calling the 5' RACE reads. This sample's table reports around 400,000 distinct CDR3 sequences. The sample taken for sequencing was blood. The J gene is TRBJ2-7, the V gene TRBV20-1; checking the TCRdb D call of TRBD1 is not possible without DNA. This sequence originates from a human donor with ulcerative colitis or Crohn's disease, or a healthy co-twin of an affected twin (not recorded which). The CDR3 reads CSAGLPAPYEQYF.